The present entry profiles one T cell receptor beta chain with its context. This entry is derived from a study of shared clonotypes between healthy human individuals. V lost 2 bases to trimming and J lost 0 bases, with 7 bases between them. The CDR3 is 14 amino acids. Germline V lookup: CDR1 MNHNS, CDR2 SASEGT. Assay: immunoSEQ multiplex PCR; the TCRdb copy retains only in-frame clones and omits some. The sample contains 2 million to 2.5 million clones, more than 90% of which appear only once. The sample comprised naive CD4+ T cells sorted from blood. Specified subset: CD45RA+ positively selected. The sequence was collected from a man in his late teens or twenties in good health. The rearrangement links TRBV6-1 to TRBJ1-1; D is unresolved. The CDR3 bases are TGTGCCAGCAGTGAACGACCTATGAACACTGAAGCTTTCTTT. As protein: CASSERPMNTEAFF.